Listed here is a single T cell receptor (beta chain). No antigen is known for it. The junction shows a germline mismatch at one end, possibly a read error. The data belong to a study of CD8 T cells in ankylosing spondylitis. The CDR3 is 15 amino acids. The germline V gene encodes CDR1 SGHRS and CDR2 YFSETQ. Whole-study results and caveats: Among TCR beta sequences, a motif of fewer than 10 highly homologous variants appeared characteristic of ankylosing spondylitis blood. It was reported that disease-linked clones were significantly enriched in matched ankylosing spondylitis synovial fluid.

Molecular-barcoded quantitative 5'-RACE produced these TCR beta libraries. Using its own MiXCR run on the 5' RACE reads, TCRdb lists one record per CDR3 protein. The sample carries 670,000 or so distinct CDR3 sequences, 15% to 20% recorded once. Material: blood, either unsorted or a sorted T cell fraction (not recorded which). J is TRBJ1-2 and V is TRBV5-1; D is unresolved. This sequence was found in a male donor with ankylosing spondylitis. The CDR3 here is CASSLWAASNYGYTF. The CDR3 DNA reads as TGTGCCAGCAGCTTATGGGCAGCTTCTAACTATGGCTACACCTTC. The full variable domain, its missing parts supplied by reference TRBV5-1 and TRBJ1-2, is KAGVTQTPRYLIKTRGQQVTLSCSPISGHRSVSWYQQTPGQGLQFLFEYFSETQRNKGNFPGRFSGRQFSNSRSEMNVSTLELGDSALYLCASSLWAASNYGYTFGSGTRLTVV.